This entry lists 20 T cell receptor beta chains sequenced from one sample in a study of CD8+ T cells in alopecia areata. RNA, once extracted, was reverse transcribed into cDNA for use as the sequencing template. Assay used: immunoSEQ multiplex PCR; TCRdb lists only in-frame clones, some missing. The sample includes about 190,000 clones, 50% to 60% of them seen just once. The treatment: oral pan-JAK inhibitor, 5-10 mg twice daily. Sequencing used CD4+ T cells sorted from blood, obtained at week 4, from a patient treated with tofacitinib. Every receptor here comes from a human donor with alopecia areata.

The chain carries TRBV14 and TRBJ2-3, with D uncertain. Deletions cut 4 bases from V and 6 bases from J, with 14 bases between. The CDR3 contains 14 residues. The germline CDR1 and CDR2 sequences are SGHDN and FVKESK. The CDR3: CASSLLLDGDTQYF. In DNA, the CDR3 is TGTGCCAGCAGCCTACTCTTAGATGGTGATACGCAGTATTTT.

This clone was observed a few times. Other DNA sequences in this specimen translate into the identical CDR3. The CDR3 nucleotides are TGCAGCGTTGGGGGCAGGGACTATGGCTACACCTTC. Amino acid sequence: CSVGGRDYGYTF. The chain joins TRBV29-1 to TRBJ1-2; tentatively, D is TRBD1 (5 bases). Trimming cost V 4 bases and J 3 bases, with 9 bases left between them. The CDR3 loop spans 12 amino acids. Germline V gives CDR1 SQVTM, CDR2 ANQGSEA.

This clone appeared a few times. The genes are TRBV29-1 and TRBJ2-2, with 8 bases aligning to TRBD2. This CDR3 is 14 amino acids long. J lost 7 bases, V lost 2 bases, and 6 bases had no gene match. Germline CDR1 is SQVTM and CDR2 is ANQGSEA. CDR3: CSVEFVSGSGELFF. The CDR3 bases are TGCAGCGTTGAATTTGTGAGCGGGAGCGGGGAGCTGTTTTTT.

V gene TRBV5-1 combines with J gene TRBJ2-7; D tentatively fits TRBD1 or TRBD2 (5 bases each). This CDR3 contains 16 residues. Germline CDR1 is SGHRS and CDR2 is YFSETQ. V gave up 0 bases and J gave up 1 base, with 14 bases separating them. In DNA, the CDR3 is TGCGCCAGCAGCTTGGATCCGGGGCGAGTTTCCTACGAGCAGTACTTC. This translates into CASSLDPGRVSYEQYF. Filled out from reference TRBV5-1 and TRBJ2-7, the complete variable domain reads KAGVTQTPRYLIKTRGQQVTLSCSPISGHRSVSWYQQTPGQGLQFLFEYFSETQRNKGNFPGRFSGRQFSNSRSEMNVSTLELGDSALYLCASSLDPGRVSYEQYFGPGTRLTVT.

Only a few counts were recorded for this clone. This sequence joins TRBV19 and TRBJ1-5, with D possibly matching TRBD1 (6 bases). Germline lookup yields CDR1 LNHDA and CDR2 SQIVND (reference sequence). V dropped 7 bases and J dropped 4 bases, with 14 bases sitting between them. This CDR3 has 14 residues. For the CDR3, the DNA is TGTGCCAGTACCCGTGGGACAAATAATCAGCCCCAGCATTTT. Its protein product is CASTRGTNNQPQHF.

The chain uses TRBV7-9 and TRBJ1-2, with 10 bases lining up with TRBD1. Germline-derived CDR1 and CDR2 are SEHNR and FQNEAQ (reference sequence). The CDR3 has 15 residues. J lost 6 bases, V lost 1 base, and 5 bases had no gene match. CDR3 residues: CASSLVGQGSNGYTF. Here the CDR3 DNA reads TGTGCCAGCAGCTTAGTGGGACAGGGGTCGAATGGCTACACCTTC. Full variable domain (outside the CDR3, taken from reference TRBV7-9 and TRBJ1-2): DTGVSQNPRHKITKRGQNVTFRCDPISEHNRLYWYRQTLGQGPEFLTYFQNEAQLEKSRLLSDRFSAERPKGSFSTLEIQRTEQGDSAMYLCASSLVGQGSNGYTFGSGTRLTVV.

The rearrangement uses TRBV5-6 and TRBJ1-5, with D possibly being TRBD1 (6 bases). This CDR3 comprises 15 residues. Trimming removed 1 base at V and 3 bases at J, with 11 bases between. Per the germline V gene, CDR1 is SGHDT and CDR2 is YYEEEE. The CDR3 here is CASSLWQGYNQPQHF. In DNA form, the CDR3 reads TGTGCCAGCAGCTTGTGGCAGGGGTACAATCAGCCCCAGCATTTT. Complete variable domain (other parts from reference TRBV5-6 and TRBJ1-5): DAGVTQSPTHLIKTRGQQVTLRCSPKSGHDTVSWYQQALGQGPQFIFQYYEEEERQRGNFPDRFSGHQFPNYSSELNVNALLLGDSALYLCASSLWQGYNQPQHFGDGTRLSIL.

The rearrangement uses TRBV10-3 and TRBJ2-7; no reliable D call. Germline loops: CDR1 ENHRY, CDR2 SYGVKD. V was clipped by 2 bases and J by 9 bases, with 8 bases between them. This CDR3 is 11 amino acids long. The CDR3 coding sequence is TGTGCCATCAGTGAGGACCGGGCGCAGTACTTC. Translation gives CAISEDRAQYF.

A word on this clone: Mismatch with germline at one junction end may stem from a read error. This chain connects TRBV29-1 to TRBJ2-6; D remains ambiguous. Germline V gene lookup returns CDR1 SQVTM and CDR2 ANQGSEA. The CDR3 has 12 residues. The chain's CDR3 is CSVIFGSNVLTF. The CDR3 bases are TGCAGCGTAATCTTTGGGTCCAACGTCCTGACTTTC.

The rearrangement joins TRBV29-1 to TRBJ2-7, with TRBD2 as a possible D gene (5 bases). Trimming removed 6 bases at V and 3 bases at J, with 18 bases between. There are 14 residues in the CDR3. Germline V gene data show CDR1 as SQVTM and CDR2 as ANQGSEA. The CDR3 DNA is TGCAGCGTGAGGCCTGGCGGACGGGACTACGAGCAGTACTTC. Translated: CSVRPGGRDYEQYF.

V is TRBV18 and J is TRBJ2-2; a possible D gene is TRBD1 (6 bases). This CDR3 contains 16 residues. Germline CDR1 is KGHSH and CDR2 is LQKENI. The V end was cut by 3 bases, the J end by 5 bases, with 16 bases between. In DNA form, the CDR3 reads TGTGCCAGCTCACCTCCTCAGGACAGCAGGACCGGGGAGCTGTTTTTT. Its protein product is CASSPPQDSRTGELFF.

The chain carries TRBV29-1 and TRBJ2-7; D could derive from TRBD1 or TRBD2 (6 bases each). Germline lookup yields CDR1 SQVTM and CDR2 ANQGSEA. The CDR3 length is 13 residues. V was cut by 2 bases and J by 6 bases, with 14 bases left in between. The CDR3 DNA reads as TGCAGCGTTGAACCCATACAGGGAGGCGAGCAGTACTTC. Encoded protein: CSVEPIQGGEQYF.

The table lists this clone with many counts. In DNA, the CDR3 is TGTGCCAGCAGCTTCCTTTGGGATCAGCCCCAGCATTTT. It codes for CASSFLWDQPQHF. V and J are TRBV5-5 and TRBJ1-5; D call uncertain. This CDR3 is 13 amino acids long. The ends were cut back, 2 bases at V and 5 bases at J, with 8 bases in the middle. In germline, CDR1 is SGHKS, CDR2 YYEKEE (reference sequence).

The chain uses TRBV7-2 and TRBJ2-1; 8 positions match TRBD2. The V segment lost 5 bases and the J segment 7 bases; nucleotides outside the gene matches: 13. Germline CDR1 reads SGHTA; CDR2 reads FQGNSA. The CDR3 is 16 amino acids. The CDR3 sequence is CASSVSGSSPLNEQFF. CDR3 DNA sequence: TGTGCCAGCAGCGTCAGCGGGAGTTCGCCCTTAAATGAGCAGTTCTTC.

The V and J genes are TRBV19 and TRBJ2-2; D gene unclear. Trimming stripped 7 bases from V and 6 bases from J, with 12 bases between. CDR1 LNHDA and CDR2 SQIVND come from the germline V gene (reference sequence). The CDR3 extends over 13 amino acids. CDR3 nucleotide sequence: TGTGCCAGTATCCCCCAGGTCCCCGGGGAGCTGTTTTTT. Translation gives CASIPQVPGELFF.

This clone occurred a few times. The chain joins TRBV10-3 to TRBJ2-1, with TRBD2 matching over 11 bases. J lost 5 bases, V lost 9 bases, and 3 bases had no gene match. There are 13 residues in the CDR3. CDR1 and CDR2 from the germline V gene are ENHRY and SYGVKD. CDR3 region: CAIKTSGDNEQFF. For the CDR3, the DNA is TGTGCCATAAAGACTAGCGGGGACAATGAGCAGTTCTTC.

This clone has just a few counts. The chain has TRBV10-3 and TRBJ1-2; tentative D call: TRBD1 (5 bases). Trimming removed 4 bases from V and 3 bases from J, with 12 bases in between. CDR1 and CDR2 from the germline V gene are ENHRY and SYGVKD. The CDR3 is 14 amino acids. The CDR3 reads CAISARSGDYGYTF. Here the CDR3 DNA reads TGTGCCATCAGTGCCCGGTCGGGGGACTATGGCTACACCTTC.

On this clone: Other DNA sequences in the sample encode the same CDR3. The chain uses TRBV2 and TRBJ2-7; D unclear. CDR3 length equals 12 residues. V was trimmed by 1 base and J by 4 bases, leaving 5 bases between them. The V gene's germline CDR1 is SNHLY and CDR2 FYNNEI. CDR3 sequence: CASSEGVYEQYF. The CDR3 coding sequence is TGTGCCAGCAGTGAAGGGGTGTACGAGCAGTACTTC.

The chain carries TRBV2 and TRBJ1-2, with D possibly being TRBD1 (5 bases). CDR3 size: 12 residues. Per the germline V gene, CDR1 is SNHLY and CDR2 is FYNNEI. V was shortened by 6 bases and J by 8 bases, with 13 bases between the two germline ends. Here the CDR3 DNA reads TGTGCCAGCAGGGGGGATCCTTGGGGCTACACCTTC. Translating gives CASRGDPWGYTF.

This sequence joins TRBV30 and TRBJ2-5; no clear D. The V end lost 1 base, the J end lost 5 bases, and 17 bases lay between the germline ends. CDR1 and CDR2 from the germline V gene are GTSNPN and SVGIG (reference sequence). CDR3 length equals 15 residues. In DNA form, the CDR3 reads TGTGCCTGGAGTGAACGACTTATCCAAGCGGAGACCCAGTACTTC. It is translated as CAWSERLIQAETQYF. The whole variable domain, remainder taken from reference TRBV30 and TRBJ2-5, is SQTIHQWPATLVQPVGSPLSLECTVEGTSNPNLYWYRQAAGRGLQLLFYSVGIGQISSEVPQNLSASRPQDRQFILSSKKLLLSDSGFYLCAWSERLIQAETQYFGPGTRLLVL.